This T cell receptor beta chain was recorded in a study of blood T cell repertoires in COVID-19. In the authors' workflow: Quantification of nucleated cells was approximated via reference gene primer amplification. Libraries were prepared by immunoSEQ multiplex PCR; TCRdb keeps only in-frame clonotypes and omits some of them. For V, J and clone size, that table is used; D and trimming come from the DNA. Among about 220,000 clones listed, about four fifths were seen once. With 4 bases removed from V and 1 base from J, the gap between germline ends came to 13 bases. The germline gives CDR1 KGHSH, CDR2 LQKENI. CDR3 length equals 15 residues.

The origin of this receptor is a woman in her forties with acute COVID-19. The chain uses TRBV18 and TRBJ2-5, with a weak D call TRBD1 (6 bases). Sequenced sample: PBMCs or T cells enriched from blood (not recorded which). CDR3 residues: CASSQQQGFQETQYF. CDR3 bases: TGTGCCAGCTCACAACAACAGGGTTTCCAAGAGACCCAGTACTTC.